This T cell receptor beta chain was sequenced in a study of T cell repertoires in cytomegalovirus infection. In the study overall: From public TCR beta signatures came an indication of both CMV infection and matching HLA type. Study-wide results and limits: Individuals carrying CMV plus the relevant HLA were identified by cumulative frequency of public TCR beta families.

Each CDR3 protein gets one entry after TCRdb re-called the reads with MiXCR. The sample gives about 770,000 distinct CDR3 sequences, about 28% of which show up once; 10% to 15% is in the top ten. This CDR3 contains 15 residues. Looked up from germline, CDR1 is MNHEY and CDR2 is SMNVEV (reference sequence). The V segment lost 4 bases and the J segment 5 bases; nucleotides outside the gene matches: 8. This clonotype has a handful of counts. The antigen is undetermined. The gene calls are TRBV27 and TRBJ1-2; TRBD1 matches at 9 bases. The TCR was taken from a human donor in good health (CMV status not recorded). Some clones in this sample may be carry-over from other donors' samples. The sample here was cultured CD8+ T cells from PBMCs, taken from culture after CMV antigen stimulation. The chain's CDR3 is CASSSHLTGGYGYTF. As DNA, the CDR3 is TGTGCCAGCAGTTCCCACCTGACAGGGGGGTATGGCTACACCTTC.